A selection of T cell receptor beta chains follows, all from one sample in a study of T-cell memory formation after mild COVID-19. TCRdb used MiXCR to reprocess the 5' RACE reads, holding one entry per CDR3 protein. The sample contains under 700,000 distinct CDR3 sequences, about a fifth of which appear only once. The sample was PBMCs or a T cell subset sorted from them (not recorded which). Receptors were obtained from an adult woman who had mild COVID-19 (a few samples of this study predate the infection). Cell type and time point are not known. CDR3s include the opening cysteine and the closing phenylalanine or tryptophan. D genes are given only for firm matches. Clone size is stated in some rows and not others, as once, few, many or a class when expanded.

j_call clone_size v_call d_call cdr3_aa cdr3_nt
TRBJ2-3 - TRBV15 TRBD2 CATTGRGGSLDTQYF TGTGCCACCACCGGTAGGGGCGGGAGTCTCGATACGCAGTATTTT
TRBJ2-7 few TRBV6-2/TRBV6-3 - CASNGNSYEQYF TGTGCCAGCAATGGCAACTCCTACGAGCAGTACTTC
TRBJ2-7 once TRBV29-1 TRBD2 CSVGRTQRGVREQYF TGCAGCGTTGGCCGGACCCAGCGGGGGGTCAGAGAGCAGTACTTC
TRBJ2-6 - TRBV5-1 TRBD2 CASSLVAGAAGANVLTF TGCGCCAGCAGCTTGGTAGCGGGAGCGGCTGGGGCCAACGTCCTGACTTTC
TRBJ2-7 - TRBV12-3/TRBV12-4 - CASSPFQGSVYEQYF TGTGCCAGCAGCCCGTTTCAGGGGTCGGTCTACGAGCAGTACTTC
TRBJ1-2 - TRBV4-1 TRBD1 CASSQADRGAYGYTF TGCGCCAGCAGCCAAGCGGACAGGGGCGCCTATGGCTACACCTTC
TRBJ2-5 - TRBV18 - CASSPRYQETQYF TGTGCCAGCTCACCGAGGTACCAAGAGACCCAGTACTTC
TRBJ2-3 many TRBV15 TRBD1 CATSLQGASTDTQYF TGTGCCACCAGCCTACAGGGGGCTAGCACAGATACGCAGTATTTT
TRBJ2-7 - TRBV7-3 TRBD1 CASSSSTGSPYEQYF TGTGCCAGCAGCTCATCGACAGGGTCACCCTACGAGCAGTACTTC
TRBJ2-5 - TRBV27 TRBD1 CASRRQGLGETQYF TGTGCCAGCAGGCGACAGGGGCTGGGAGAGACCCAGTACTTC
TRBJ2-5 once TRBV24-1 - CATSDPSGFGLETQYF TGTGCCACCAGTGACCCTTCGGGGTTTGGGCTTGAGACCCAGTACTTC
TRBJ1-1 few TRBV7-2 - CASSFIDRLNTEAFF TGTGCCAGCAGCTTTATCGACAGGCTGAACACTGAAGCTTTCTTT
TRBJ1-2 few TRBV10-3 TRBD1 CAISERGGDPSRGYTF TGTGCCATCAGTGAAAGAGGGGGCGACCCCTCTCGGGGCTACACCTTC
TRBJ1-1 - TRBV20-1 - CSARRGGARTEAFF TGCAGTGCTAGGAGGGGGGGGGCAAGGACTGAAGCTTTCTTT
TRBJ2-1 many TRBV5-1 TRBD2 CASSLTSGSYNEQFF TGTGCCAGCAGTCTGACTAGCGGTTCCTACAATGAGCAGTTCTTC
TRBJ2-7 - TRBV4-1 - CASSQRGGGVSSYEQYF TGCGCCAGCAGCCAAAGGGGCGGGGGCGTGAGCTCCTACGAGCAGTACTTC
TRBJ2-2 few TRBV7-2 - CASSFARELFF TGTGCCAGCAGCTTTGCCAGGGAGCTGTTTTTT
TRBJ2-3 few TRBV2 - CASSENPHGDTQYF TGTGCCAGCAGTGAAAACCCCCATGGGGATACGCAGTATTTT
TRBJ1-2 - TRBV19 - CASSPTEGNYGYTF TGTGCCAGTAGTCCCACAGAGGGGAACTATGGCTACACCTTC
TRBJ2-1 few TRBV9 - CASSVGGSVFNEQFF TGTGCCAGCAGCGTAGGGGGTTCTGTGTTTAATGAGCAGTTCTTC
TRBJ2-1 few TRBV5-4 TRBD2 CASSLAGLAGGEQFF TGTGCCAGCAGCTTGGCGGGACTAGCGGGAGGTGAGCAGTTCTTC
TRBJ2-3 few TRBV5-1 TRBD1 CASSPTGTGSTDTQYF TGCGCCAGCAGCCCTACCGGGACAGGGAGCACAGATACGCAGTATTTT
TRBJ1-4 - TRBV29-1 - CSVVSPGNEKLFF TGCAGCGTTGTTTCCCCAGGGAATGAAAAACTGTTTTTT
TRBJ1-2 few TRBV6-2/TRBV6-3 - CASSYVGKYYGYTF TGTGCCAGCAGTTACGTAGGGAAATACTATGGCTACACCTTC
TRBJ2-5 - TRBV27 - CASSLGPLAKQTQYF TGTGCCAGCAGTTTGGGCCCTCTTGCGAAGCAGACCCAGTACTTC
TRBJ2-5 - TRBV27 TRBD2 CASRLAGISETQYF TGTGCCAGCAGACTAGCGGGGATCTCGGAGACCCAGTACTTC
TRBJ2-3 few TRBV5-1 - CASSLAGQVDTQYF TGCGCCAGCAGCTTGGCGGGTCAGGTTGATACGCAGTATTTT
TRBJ2-7 few TRBV11-2 - CASTPSGSGYEQYF TGTGCCAGCACCCCCTCTGGGAGTGGATACGAGCAGTACTTC
TRBJ1-1 few TRBV18 - CASSPGGVEAFF TGTGCCAGCTCACCGGGAGGTGTTGAAGCTTTCTTT
TRBJ2-7 - TRBV7-9 TRBD1 CASSSSGQGTYEQYF TGTGCCAGCAGCTCATCGGGACAGGGGACCTACGAGCAGTACTTC
TRBJ2-2 few TRBV4-1 - CASSQDRAFPTGELFF TGCGCCAGCAGCCAAGATCGGGCTTTCCCCACCGGGGAGCTGTTTTTT
TRBJ1-2 - TRBV6-6 TRBD1 CASRQGVRSYGYTF TGTGCCAGCAGACAGGGGGTACGGAGCTATGGCTACACCTTC
TRBJ2-1 many TRBV12-3/TRBV12-4 - CASSLTPGGNEQFF TGTGCCAGCAGTTTGACCCCCGGAGGGAATGAGCAGTTCTTC
TRBJ2-2 - TRBV4-3 - CASSQTHRAETGELFF TGCGCCAGCAGCCAGACTCACAGGGCGGAAACCGGGGAGCTGTTTTTT
TRBJ2-5 - TRBV7-8 - CASITPTLEIETQYF TGTGCCAGCATTACACCGACCTTGGAGATAGAGACCCAGTACTTC
TRBJ1-1 - TRBV7-8 - CASSLNTGRTEAFF TGTGCCAGCAGCTTAAATACAGGGAGGACTGAAGCTTTCTTT
TRBJ2-1 few TRBV6-2/TRBV6-3 TRBD2 CASSYDPYSAGGWNEQFF TGTGCCAGCAGTTACGATCCCTACTCCGCGGGAGGATGGAATGAGCAGTTCTTC
TRBJ2-1 - TRBV5-1 - CASSLEPGGLSSGNEQFF TGCGCCAGCAGCTTGGAGCCGGGGGGCCTGAGTAGTGGCAATGAGCAGTTCTTC
TRBJ2-2 few TRBV5-1 - CASSLAGSDTGELFF TGCGCCAGCAGCTTGGCAGGGTCAGACACCGGGGAGCTGTTTTTT
TRBJ2-7 few TRBV7-9 - CASRPIRGAYEQYF TGTGCCAGCAGGCCGATCAGGGGGGCCTACGAGCAGTACTTC
TRBJ2-7 few TRBV5-1 - CASSWDSSGEQYF TGCGCCAGCAGCTGGGACTCGAGCGGCGAGCAGTACTTC
TRBJ2-5 few TRBV10-3 - CAISEAPSTQYF TGTGCCATCAGTGAGGCTCCGTCTACCCAGTACTTC
TRBJ2-3 - TRBV29-1 TRBD1 CSVELFAGGMSDTQYF TGCAGCGTTGAACTTTTCGCAGGGGGCATGTCAGATACGCAGTATTTT
TRBJ2-5 few TRBV5-1 - CASSLATGIQETQYF TGCGCCAGCAGCTTGGCCACCGGAATCCAAGAGACCCAGTACTTC
TRBJ2-5 many TRBV20-1 - CSARGSLGETQYF TGCAGTGCTAGAGGTTCTCTAGGGGAGACCCAGTACTTC
TRBJ2-1 - TRBV29-1 TRBD2 CSATSGSTYNEQFF TGCAGCGCAACTAGCGGGTCCACCTACAATGAGCAGTTCTTC
TRBJ2-1 few TRBV2 TRBD1 CASTRDRGYNEQFF TGTGCCAGTACCCGGGACAGGGGATACAATGAGCAGTTCTTC
TRBJ2-7 many TRBV6-2/TRBV6-3 - CASRPGTNTYEQYF TGTGCCAGCAGACCCGGGACCAACACTTACGAGCAGTACTTC
TRBJ1-1 - TRBV27 - CASRGTSEAFF TGTGCCAGCCGCGGGACTTCTGAAGCTTTCTTT
TRBJ2-7 few TRBV29-1 TRBD2 CSVPGGLAGVPYEQYF TGCAGCGTTCCCGGGGGACTAGCGGGAGTTCCCTACGAGCAGTACTTC
TRBJ1-4 few TRBV6-5 - CASSYSLEEREKLFF TGTGCCAGCAGTTACTCTCTTGAGGAGCGTGAAAAACTGTTTTTT
TRBJ2-5 few TRBV7-9 - CASSFPSGQAGETQYF TGTGCCAGCAGCTTCCCTTCCGGACAGGCGGGGGAGACCCAGTACTTC
TRBJ2-7 - TRBV12-3/TRBV12-4 - CASSSSGTESYEQYF TGTGCCAGCAGTTCCTCCGGGACGGAAAGCTACGAGCAGTACTTC